Listed below are T cell receptor beta chains from one sample, sequenced in a study of cytomegalovirus exposure and HLA in healthy donors. Assay: immunoSEQ multiplex PCR; the TCRdb copy retains only in-frame clones and omits some. The sample table sets out over 100,000 clones. Sequencing was performed on PBMCs. The receptor set was obtained from a man aged 18 to 35 in good health and CMV-seronegative. The CDR3 runs from the conserved cysteine through the conserved F or W. A D gene is named only where the DNA matches it firmly.

v_call,j_call,d_call,cdr3_nt,cdr3_aa
TRBV6-6,TRBJ1-2,NA,TGTGCCAGCAGGAGGACAGTATCTCTTAACTATGGCTACACCTTC,CASRRTVSLNYGYTF
TRBV6-5,TRBJ1-2,NA,TGTGCCAGCAGGCGCGGACAGACCTATGGCTACACCTTC,CASRRGQTYGYTF
TRBV7-3,TRBJ2-1,TRBD2,TGTGCCAGCAGCATACCACTAGCGGGGGGATCCAATGAGCAGTTCTTC,CASSIPLAGGSNEQFF
TRBV27,TRBJ2-7,TRBD1,TGTGCCAGCACCAAGCGGACAGGGGGCTACGAGCAGTACTTC,CASTKRTGGYEQYF
TRBV7-3,TRBJ1-2,NA,TGTGCCAGCAGCCCACAGGGAGCAGGGGACTATGGCTACACCTTC,CASSPQGAGDYGYTF
TRBV9,TRBJ2-3,NA,TGTGCCAGCAGCGCCCCGGTCGGGGTCGGCACAGATACGCAGTATTTT,CASSAPVGVGTDTQYF
TRBV18,TRBJ2-3,NA,TGTGCCAGCTCACCAAGAGAGGAAACAGATACGCAGTATTTT,CASSPREETDTQYF
TRBV6-5,TRBJ2-1,NA,TGTGCCAGCAGTTACAACAGGGCTCCCTACAATGAGCAGTTCTTC,CASSYNRAPYNEQFF
TRBV15,TRBJ1-5,NA,TGTGCCACCAGCAGTGCTCGGGGGCCCCAGCATTTT,CATSSARGPQHF
TRBV5-1,TRBJ2-7,NA,TGCGCCAGCAGAAGTGGAGACTACGGCAACGAGCAGTACTTC,CASRSGDYGNEQYF
TRBV7-2,TRBJ1-4,NA,TGTGCCAGCAGCTTAGGGGGCAGGGCCCAAGGCCTGGAAAAACTGTTTTTT,CASSLGGRAQGLEKLFF
TRBV10-1,TRBJ1-4,NA,TGCGCCAGCAGCCGCCACACAGGGAGAGGAGGTGAAAAACTGTTTTTT,CASSRHTGRGGEKLFF
TRBV14,TRBJ1-2,TRBD1,TGTGCCAGCAGCCAAGTCAGAGGGGGCAACTATGGCTACACCTTC,CASSQVRGGNYGYTF
TRBV27,TRBJ2-7,NA,TGTGCCAGCAGTGGGTCCAGGGACTCCTACGAGCAGTACTTC,CASSGSRDSYEQYF
TRBV7-8,TRBJ1-1,NA,TGTGCCAGCAGCCCTGAGGGCTCTGAAGCTTTCTTT,CASSPEGSEAFF
TRBV7-2,TRBJ2-1,NA,TGTGCCAGCAGCTTAGTCCCCCGGAGGAGCTCCTACAATGAGCAGTTCTTC,CASSLVPRRSSYNEQFF